The 22 T cell receptor beta chains listed next were all sequenced from one sample in a study of blood T cell repertoires in COVID-19. This table comes from immunoSEQ multiplex PCR, and its TCRdb copy is limited to in-frame clones, with some not included. The sample comprises about 50,000 clones, 86% of which are singletons, and 15% to 20% rests with the top ten. What was sequenced was peripheral blood. All receptors come from a man aged 55-75 years with active or convalescent COVID-19.

The rearrangement joins TRBV5-1 to TRBJ2-4, with TRBD2 matching over 15 bases. Germline CDR1 and CDR2: SGHRS and YFSETQ. CDR3 size: 17 residues. V dropped 4 bases and J dropped 5; count of bases not matched to a gene: 7. The CDR3 reads CASSASGTSGGQNIQYF. The CDR3 DNA sequence: TGCGCCAGCAGCGCCTCCGGGACTAGCGGGGGGCAAAACATTCAGTACTTC.

CDR3 DNA: TGTGCCAGCAGCGTAGGGGACAGGGGACATTCACCCCTCCACTTT. It encodes CASSVGDRGHSPLHF. The genes are TRBV9 and TRBJ1-6; TRBD1 agrees at 10 bases. V was clipped by 0 bases and J by 8 bases; unmatched bases: 2. The germline V gene has CDR1 SGDLS and CDR2 YYNGEE. The CDR3 covers 15 residues.

This clone was picked up a small number of times. V is TRBV5-1 and J is TRBJ2-2; D unclear. This CDR3 contains 15 residues. With 2 bases removed from V and 0 bases from J, the gap between germline ends came to 8 bases. CDR1 and CDR2 (germline): SGHRS, YFSETQ. CDR3 residues: CASSLPLANTGELFF. CDR3 bases: TGCGCCAGCAGCTTACCCCTAGCGAACACCGGGGAGCTGTTTTTT.

The V and J genes are TRBV12-5 and TRBJ2-1; D remains ambiguous. The V gene lost 9 bases and the J gene lost 0 bases, with 9 bases spanning the gap. Germline V gives CDR1 LGHNT, CDR2 FRNRAP. This CDR3 is 13 amino acids long. The CDR3, as DNA: TGTGCTAGCAGTTACAGCTCCTACAATGAGCAGTTCTTC. It translates to CASSYSSYNEQFF.

The chain is built from TRBV27 and TRBJ1-1; 9 nucleotides align to TRBD1. This CDR3 is 15 amino acids long. The germline CDR1 and CDR2 sequences are MNHEY and SMNVEV (reference sequence). Trimming took 5 bases from V and 5 from J; bases not matched to a gene: 9. The CDR3 DNA reads TGTGCCAGCAGTCCCTGGACAGGGGTGAGTACTGAAGCTTTCTTT. Translating it yields CASSPWTGVSTEAFF.

The chain combines TRBV2 with TRBJ2-6; 8 bases are a match to TRBD1. CDR3 length equals 16 residues. Trimming at V came to 3 bases and at J to 1 base, leaving 2 bases not matched to a gene. The germline V gene encodes CDR1 SNHLY and CDR2 FYNNEI. CDR3 sequence reads: CASSEDRESGANVLTF. CDR3 sequence (DNA): TGTGCCAGCAGTGAGGACAGGGAGTCTGGGGCCAACGTCCTGACTTTC.

The chain uses TRBV24-1 and TRBJ1-5; D may be TRBD1 (6 bases). This CDR3 has 14 amino acids. Trimming left V 2 bases short and J 4 bases short, with 8 bases between. Germline lookup yields CDR1 KGHDR and CDR2 SFDVKD. The CDR3 DNA reads TGTGCCACCAGTGATTGGGACAAAAATCAGCCCCAGCATTTT. It encodes CATSDWDKNQPQHF.

The CDR3, as DNA: TGCGCCAGCAGTTCTGGGACCGGGGGAAAGACCCAGTACTTC. Residues: CASSSGTGGKTQYF. This chain uses TRBV5-1 with TRBJ2-5; TRBD2 is a possible D gene (6 bases). Trimming pared 5 bases from V and 6 bases from J, leaving 17 bases between. Per germline, CDR1 SGHRS and CDR2 YFSETQ. CDR3 length equals 14 residues.

The chain joins TRBV4-1 to TRBJ2-1, with D uncertain. The CDR3 totals 13 residues. Germline-derived CDR1 and CDR2 are MGHRA and YSYEKL. Trimming removed 4 bases from V and 6 bases from J, with 10 bases in between. CDR3 sequence (DNA): TGCGCCAGCAGCCCGTACTTGCCCAATGAGCAGTTCTTC. Its protein is CASSPYLPNEQFF.

V is TRBV5-1 and J is TRBJ1-2; tentative D call: TRBD1 (5 bases). Trimming stripped 0 bases from V and 6 bases from J, with 9 bases between. CDR1 is SGHRS, CDR2 YFSETQ, per germline. The CDR3 extends over 13 amino acids. The CDR3 sequence: CASSLGQTDGYTF. The CDR3 DNA follows: TGCGCCAGCAGCTTGGGACAGACCGATGGCTACACCTTC.

V usage is TRBV7-2 and J usage is TRBJ1-1, with 8 bases matching TRBD1. From germline, CDR1 is SGHTA and CDR2 FQGNSA. V gave up 4 bases and J gave up 1 base; unmatched junction bases: 5. The CDR3 loop spans 15 amino acids. CDR3 amino acids: CASSSSGGGNTEAFF. CDR3 bases: TGTGCCAGCAGCTCTTCAGGGGGCGGGAACACTGAAGCTTTCTTT.

The V gene is TRBV7-2, the J gene TRBJ1-5; D is possibly TRBD1 (5 bases). Germline assignment: CDR1 SGHTA and CDR2 FQGNSA. This CDR3 contains 14 residues. V was pared by 2 bases and J by 5 bases, with 10 bases between. DNA of the CDR3: TGTGCCAGCAGCTTATACCAGGGCCATCAGCCCCAGCATTTT. Its protein is CASSLYQGHQPQHF.

V usage is TRBV7-2 and J usage is TRBJ2-6; 7 bases are a match to TRBD1. The V gene end was trimmed by 5 bases and the J gene end by 4 bases; junction bases not matched to a gene: 8. This CDR3 is 16 amino acids long. From germline, CDR1 is SGHTA and CDR2 FQGNSA. The CDR3 loop is CASSLHRGSGANVLTF. Here the CDR3 DNA reads TGTGCCAGCAGCCTCCACAGGGGCTCCGGGGCCAACGTCCTGACTTTC.

The chain recombines TRBV18 with TRBJ1-4, with 7 bases that match TRBD1. The J segment lost 2 bases and the V segment lost 4 bases, leaving 7 bases of the junction unmatched. There are 16 residues in the CDR3. Looked up from germline, CDR1 is KGHSH and CDR2 is LQKENI. This CDR3 reads CASSLSPGQTNEKLFF. The DNA for the CDR3 is TGTGCCAGCTCACTATCTCCGGGACAGACTAATGAAAAACTGTTTTTT.

In DNA, the CDR3 is TGTGCCAGCAGTTCGGGGGACTCTGGGGCCAACGTCCTGACTTTC. It is translated as CASSSGDSGANVLTF. The chain carries TRBV28 and TRBJ2-6; tentatively, D is TRBD2 (6 bases). The CDR3 totals 15 residues. Germline assignment: CDR1 MDHEN and CDR2 SYDVKM. The V end lost 4 bases, the J end lost 0 bases, and 7 bases lay between the germline ends.

This chain uses TRBV28 with TRBJ1-3, with 7 bases fitting TRBD1. With 5 bases clipped from V and 0 bases from J, the junction kept 7 bases outside the gene matches. CDR3 length: 16 residues. Germline V gives CDR1 MDHEN, CDR2 SYDVKM. The CDR3 region has the DNA TGTGCCAGCAGTACTACAGGGGTTATCTCTGGAAACACCATATATTTT. Residues: CASSTTGVISGNTIYF.

This chain links TRBV18 with TRBJ1-1, with 7 bases fitting TRBD1. The germline V gene has CDR1 KGHSH and CDR2 LQKENI. The CDR3 sequence is 16 residues long. V lost 3 bases, J lost 5 bases, and 12 bases stayed unmatched. CDR3 amino acids: CASSPQTGLEGTEAFF. The CDR3 DNA reads as TGTGCCAGCTCACCTCAGACAGGGCTTGAGGGGACTGAAGCTTTCTTT.

The CDR3 DNA sequence: TGTGCCAGCAGAGTGGCTGGCTCCTATAATTCACCCCTCCACTTT. Its protein is CASRVAGSYNSPLHF. The V call is TRBV21-1, the J call TRBJ1-6; the table's D call TRBD1 went unverified against the DNA. TRBV21-1 is a pseudogene locus. The CDR3 has 15 amino acids.

The gene calls are TRBV5-1 and TRBJ2-7; 7 nucleotides match TRBD1. Trimming removed 6 bases from V and 3 bases from J; junction bases left unmatched: 9. CDR1 is SGHRS and CDR2 is YFSETQ in the germline V gene. The CDR3 runs to 14 residues. This CDR3 is CASNQAGGRYEQYF. CDR3 sequence (DNA): TGCGCCAGCAACCAAGCAGGGGGTCGCTACGAGCAGTACTTC.

The table lists this clone with a few counts. The V and J genes are TRBV6-6 and TRBJ2-3, with D possibly being TRBD1 (5 bases). Germline CDR1 reads MNHNY; CDR2 reads SVGAGI (reference sequence). Trimming stripped 0 bases from V and 4 bases from J, with 8 bases between. The length of the CDR3 is 14 residues. This CDR3 is CASSYSRVSDTQYF. The CDR3 nucleotides read TGTGCCAGCAGTTACTCCAGGGTATCAGATACGCAGTATTTT.

The chain uses TRBV3-1 (or the pseudogene TRBV3-2) and TRBJ2-5, with unresolved D. V lost 7 bases and J lost 1, with 10 bases in between. CDR1 is LGHDT and CDR2 is YNNKEL in the germline V gene (reference sequence). The CDR3 is 13 amino acids. CDR3 sequence: CASNEASQETQYF. The CDR3 nucleotides read TGTGCCAGCAATGAGGCTTCCCAAGAGACCCAGTACTTC.

V and J are TRBV5-1 and TRBJ2-2; D may be TRBD2 (6 bases). The CDR3 is made up of 17 amino acids. Germline V gene sequence: CDR1 SGHRS, CDR2 YFSETQ. V lost 3 bases and J lost 2, with 17 bases in between. The CDR3: CASSSFTGTLNTGELFF. The CDR3, as DNA: TGCGCCAGCAGCTCTTTTACCGGGACTCTAAACACCGGGGAGCTGTTTTTT.